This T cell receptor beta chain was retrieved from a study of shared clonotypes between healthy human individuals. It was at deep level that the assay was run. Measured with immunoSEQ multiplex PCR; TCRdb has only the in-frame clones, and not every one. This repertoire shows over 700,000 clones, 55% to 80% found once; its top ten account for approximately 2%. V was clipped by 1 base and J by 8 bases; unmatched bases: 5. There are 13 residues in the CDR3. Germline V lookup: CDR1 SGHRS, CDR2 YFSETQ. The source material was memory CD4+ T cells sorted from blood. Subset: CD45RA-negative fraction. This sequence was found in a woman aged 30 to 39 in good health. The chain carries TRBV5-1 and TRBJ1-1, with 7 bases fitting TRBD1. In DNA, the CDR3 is TGCGCCAGCAGCTTGTACAGGGGAACGGAAGCTTTCTTT. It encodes CASSLYRGTEAFF.